Listed below are T cell receptor beta chains from one sample, sequenced in a study of cytomegalovirus exposure and HLA in healthy donors. TCRdb keeps only in-frame clones here, not all; method: immunoSEQ multiplex PCR. Among roughly 150,000 clones listed, around 75% were seen once. The sample taken for sequencing was PBMCs. The receptors here all came from a man aged 18-30 years in good health and CMV-seronegative. The CDR3 runs from the conserved cysteine through the conserved F or W. A D gene is named only where the DNA matches it firmly. Size is omitted from some rows. Given values are once, few, many or a class for expanded clones.

len | j_gene | v_gene | abundance | d_gene | CDR3aa | CDR3nt
15 | TRBJ2-7 | TRBV25-1 | NA | NA | CASSKPTGNFYEQYF | TGTGCCAGCAGTAAACCCACAGGGAATTTCTACGAGCAGTACTTC
14 | TRBJ1-5 | TRBV10-2 | once | NA | CASSKGGDVQPQHF | TGCGCCAGCAGTAAAGGGGGAGACGTTCAGCCCCAGCATTTT
15 | TRBJ2-1 | TRBV28 | NA | TRBD2 | CASSLGSSGELEQFF | TGTGCCAGCAGTTTAGGGAGTAGCGGGGAACTTGAGCAGTTCTTC
20 | TRBJ2-2 | TRBV4-1 | NA | TRBD2 | CASSPQTGGGRLAGPGELFF | TGCGCCAGCAGCCCCCAGACAGGGGGAGGTAGACTAGCGGGACCCGGGGAGCTGTTTTTT
11 | TRBJ1-2 | TRBV29-1 | NA | NA | CSPPSPGGYTF | TGCAGCCCCCCCTCCCCGGGTGGCTACACCTTC
13 | TRBJ2-5 | TRBV7-9 | NA | NA | CSSSLGPGETQYF | TGTTCCAGCAGCTTAGGCCCCGGGGAGACCCAGTACTTC
16 | TRBJ1-1 | TRBV27 | NA | TRBD1 | CASSSHRDRTNTEAFF | TGTGCCAGCAGTTCGCACCGGGACAGGACGAACACTGAAGCTTTCTTT
15 | TRBJ1-3 | TRBV7-8 | NA | NA | CASSLGGGDGNTIYF | TGTGCCAGCAGCTTAGGTGGGGGGGACGGAAACACCATATATTTT
15 | TRBJ2-3 | TRBV7-9 | NA | NA | CASSLGVGGTDTQYF | TGTGCCAGCAGCTTAGGGGTGGGAGGCACAGATACGCAGTATTTT
11 | TRBJ1-2 | TRBV20-1 | few | NA | CSARGEDGYTF | TGCAGTGCTAGAGGGGAGGATGGCTACACCTTC
15 | TRBJ2-7 | TRBV7-2 | NA | NA | CASSALGTLAGEQYF | TGTGCCAGCAGCGCCCTTGGGACACTCGCCGGGGAGCAGTACTTC
13 | TRBJ1-2 | TRBV6-5 | NA | NA | CASRMTGAYGYTF | TGTGCCAGCAGGATGACAGGTGCCTATGGCTACACCTTC
15 | TRBJ1-1 | TRBV29-1 | NA | TRBD1 | CSVEYQDRVEEEAFF | TGCAGCGTTGAATACCAGGACAGGGTCGAGGAGGAAGCTTTCTTT
14 | TRBJ2-3 | TRBV5-1 | NA | NA | CASSFGGYTDTQYF | TGCGCCAGCAGCTTCGGCGGATACACAGATACGCAGTATTTT
16 | TRBJ1-4 | TRBV7-9 | once | NA | CASSSQGRVTNEKLFF | TGTGCCAGCAGCTCCCAGGGCCGAGTAACTAATGAAAAACTGTTTTTT
13 | TRBJ2-3 | TRBV14 | NA | NA | CASRGSGTDTQYF | TGTGCCAGCCGGGGTAGCGGCACAGATACGCAGTATTTT
16 | TRBJ2-2 | TRBV10-3 | few | TRBD2 | CAISEQVSGSGGELFF | TGTGCCATCAGTGAGCAAGTTAGCGGGAGTGGCGGGGAGCTGTTTTTT
15 | TRBJ2-5 | TRBV5-4 | few | TRBD2 | CASSPSGRDQETQYF | TGTGCCAGCAGCCCTAGCGGGAGGGACCAAGAGACCCAGTACTTC